Reported below is one T cell receptor beta chain. Its antigen is currently unknown. Germline CDR1 SGHTA, CDR2 FQGNSA. V was pared by 5 bases and J by 5 bases, with 16 bases between. The CDR3 sequence is 15 residues long. The sample belongs to a study of graft-versus-host responses after intestinal transplantation. Study as a whole: Recipients were all induced with anti-thymocyte globulin, then given tacrolimus and steroids for around three years.

The table came from immunoSEQ multiplex PCR; TCRdb's copy has only in-frame clones and leaves some out. The table has under 100,000 clones, 90% seen once. The study's findings and limits: The recipient marrow held GvH clones, and some of them showed up first in ileum or blood. Subjects displaying graft-donor T cell macrochimerism possessed elevated graft-versus-host to host-versus-graft clonal ratios inside allografts. Early after transplant, HvG declines were associated with peak levels of circulating GvH clones.

This TCR came from a human patient who received an intestinal transplant, so some T cells may come from the graft donor. The chain recombines TRBV7-2 with TRBJ1-5, with TRBD1 as a possible D gene (6 bases). The sequencing used PBMCs, collected about 460 days after intestinal transplant. The CDR3 DNA is TGTGCCAGCAGCCCAACGCCCAGGGGAGATCAGCCCCAGCATTTT. Translated, it gives CASSPTPRGDQPQHF.